The subject of this entry is one TCR beta chain. What it recognizes is unknown. The source of the sample is a study of shared clonotypes between healthy human individuals. General study points: Expectations were that clonotype sharing among donors would be affected by sequencing depth. Sampling covered nothing but blood. Tissue TCR repertoires likely differ from those found in blood.

Sequencing used immunoSEQ multiplex PCR; TCRdb keeps in-frame clones, though not all of them. Of roughly 2 million clones in the sample, nearly 97% are singletons; the top ten hold 0.13%. Trimming cost V 5 bases and J 4 bases, with 20 bases left between them. Germline CDR1 is SGHAT and CDR2 is FQNNGV. CDR3 size: 16 residues. J is TRBJ1-2 and V is TRBV11-2; D is perhaps TRBD1 (6 bases). The sample taken for sequencing was naive CD4+ T cells sorted from blood. Regarding subset: CD45RA+ positively selected. This receptor was obtained from a young man in good health. The CDR3 sequence: CASSNWGARQSYGYTF. CDR3 DNA: TGTGCCAGCAGCAACTGGGGGGCCCGTCAATCCTATGGCTACACCTTC. The variable domain in full, with the rest retrieved from reference TRBV11-2 and TRBJ1-2, is EAGVAQSPRYKIIEKRQSVAFWCNPISGHATLYWYQQILGQGPKLLIQFQNNGVVDDSQLPKDRFSAERLKGVDSTLKIQPAKLEDSAVYLCASSNWGARQSYGYTFGSGTRLTVV.